This passage covers 18 T cell receptor beta chains from one sample sequenced in a study of cytomegalovirus exposure and HLA in healthy donors. Sequencing used immunoSEQ multiplex PCR; TCRdb keeps in-frame clones, though not all of them. Of about 130,000 clones listed, about 88% are singletons. What was sequenced was PBMCs. These receptors were taken from a woman under 30 in good health and CMV-seronegative.

The rearrangement uses TRBV7-9 and TRBJ1-6; possibly TRBD1 for D (5 bases). V was cut by 6 bases and J by 5 bases, with 14 bases left in between. The germline V gene has CDR1 SEHNR and CDR2 FQNEAQ (reference sequence). The CDR3 runs to 15 residues. The CDR3 spells CASRFDDSNNSPLHF. The CDR3 DNA reads TGTGCCAGCAGGTTCGATGACAGTAATAATTCACCCCTCCACTTT.

The rearrangement uses TRBV2 and TRBJ1-3; TRBD1 matches at 8 bases. V shed 6 bases, J shed 5 bases, and the junction held 6 bases outside the gene matches. The CDR3 consists of 14 residues. Germline-derived CDR1 and CDR2 are SNHLY and FYNNEI. In DNA form, the CDR3 reads TGTGCCAGCAGAAGGACAGGGATCCGAAACACCATATATTTT. Translated: CASRRTGIRNTIYF.

This rearrangement joins TRBV5-8 to TRBJ2-7; weak D call: TRBD1 (7 bases). Trimming removed 0 bases at V and 3 bases at J, with 16 bases between. The germline gives CDR1 SGHTS, CDR2 YDEGEE. The CDR3 is made up of 16 amino acids. CDR3 sequence (DNA): TGTGCCAGCAGCTTGGCCAATTCCCAGGGGGGCTACGAGCAGTACTTC. Protein product: CASSLANSQGGYEQYF. Variable domain in full (rest from reference TRBV5-8 and TRBJ2-7): EAGVTQSPTHLIKTRGQQATLRCSPISGHTSVYWYQQALGLGLQFLLWYDEGEERNRGNFPPRFSGRQFPNYSSELNVNALELEDSALYLCASSLANSQGGYEQYFGPGTRLTVT.

This clone was observed a single time. The V gene is TRBV7-2, the J gene TRBJ2-5; D is undetermined. Germline values: CDR1 SGHTA, CDR2 FQGNSA. The CDR3 length is 13 residues. The ends were cut back, 2 bases at V and 5 bases at J, with 9 bases in the middle. CDR3 sequence reads: CASSLSLRETQYF. CDR3 nucleotide sequence: TGTGCCAGCAGCTTATCTTTGAGGGAGACCCAGTACTTC.

A few counts support this clone. The rearrangement links TRBV6-1 to TRBJ1-4, with D possibly TRBD1 on 5 matching bases. Trimming cost V 8 bases and J 8 bases, with 18 bases left between them. The germline gives CDR1 MNHNS, CDR2 SASEGT. The CDR3 runs 14 residues. This CDR3 is CASVRSTGGEKLFF. The CDR3 bases are TGTGCCAGCGTTAGATCAACAGGCGGCGAAAAACTGTTTTTT.

This clone was detected only once. The rearrangement uses TRBV28 and TRBJ1-2; 7 bases are a match to TRBD1. The length of the CDR3 is 14 residues. Germline trimming cut 3 bases from V and 3 bases from J; bases unmatched to any gene: 4. Germline loops: CDR1 MDHEN, CDR2 SYDVKM. The CDR3 loop is CASSFDRDDYGYTF. DNA of the CDR3: TGTGCCAGCAGTTTTGACAGGGATGACTATGGCTACACCTTC.

This chain connects TRBV13 to TRBJ2-3; D is unresolved. Per the germline V gene, CDR1 is PRHDT and CDR2 is FYEKMQ (reference sequence). With 3 bases removed from V and 2 bases from J, the gap between germline ends came to 12 bases. The CDR3 length is 15 residues. The CDR3, as DNA: TGTGCCAGCAGCTTGCCATCCCGGGTCACAGATACGCAGTATTTT. Translating gives CASSLPSRVTDTQYF.

The chain employs TRBV2 and TRBJ1-1; a weak D match, TRBD1 (6 bases). Trimming took 2 bases from V and 6 from J, leaving 16 bases between them. Germline CDR1 SNHLY, CDR2 FYNNEI. This CDR3 spans 15 amino acids. The CDR3, as DNA: TGTGCCAGCAGTGAATTGGGGGCGGAGGTCGCTGAAGCTTTCTTT. Encoded protein: CASSELGAEVAEAFF. Combining the CDR3 with reference TRBV2 and TRBJ1-1 gives the whole variable domain EPEVTQTPSHQVTQMGQEVILRCVPISNHLYFYWYRQILGQKVEFLVSFYNNEISEKSEIFDDQFSVERPDGSNFTLKIRSTKLEDSAMYFCASSELGAEVAEAFFGQGTRLTVV.

V gene TRBV27 combines with J gene TRBJ2-1; D call uncertain. In germline, CDR1 is MNHEY, CDR2 SMNVEV (reference sequence). V lost 6 bases, J lost 2 bases, and 14 bases lay in between. The length of the CDR3 is 15 residues. CDR3 residues: CASSPHLEAYNEQFF. The CDR3 coding sequence is TGTGCCAGCAGCCCTCACTTAGAAGCCTACAATGAGCAGTTCTTC.

The chain employs TRBV10-1 and TRBJ2-7; D not resolved. CDR1 WNHNN and CDR2 SYGVQD come from the germline V gene (reference sequence). The V and J ends lost 3 bases and 4 bases respectively, with 4 bases between them. The CDR3 loop spans 11 amino acids. The CDR3 coding sequence is TGCGCCAGCAGTGACCATTACGAGCAGTACTTC. Protein: CASSDHYEQYF.

This chain joins TRBV30 and TRBJ2-2; 9 positions match TRBD2. V was clipped by 1 base and J by 5 bases; unmatched bases: 8. Germline CDR1 reads GTSNPN; CDR2 reads SVGIG (reference sequence). The length of the CDR3 is 16 residues. In DNA, the CDR3 is TGTGCCTGGAGTGGGGTAGCGGGAGTAGGGACCGGGGAGCTGTTTTTT. Translating gives CAWSGVAGVGTGELFF.

The gene calls are TRBV28 and TRBJ2-7; D not certain. Germline CDR1 MDHEN, CDR2 SYDVKM. The CDR3 is 12 residues long. Trimming removed 4 bases from V and 0 bases from J, with 4 bases in between. CDR3 region: CASSSSSYEQYF. DNA for the CDR3: TGTGCCAGCAGTTCCTCCTCCTACGAGCAGTACTTC.

The chain joins TRBV30 to TRBJ1-5; TRBD1 matches 10 bases. The CDR3 is made up of 17 amino acids. Germline values: CDR1 GTSNPN, CDR2 SVGIG (reference sequence). V lost 1 base, J lost 7 bases, and 13 bases stayed unmatched. CDR3 in amino acids: CAWSAKIRDRGGQPQHF. CDR3 coding DNA: TGTGCCTGGAGTGCTAAAATCCGGGACAGGGGAGGACAGCCCCAGCATTTT.

The chain has TRBV28 and TRBJ2-5; maybe TRBD2 (5 bases). The germline V and J ends were trimmed by 5 bases and 5 bases, with 18 bases remaining between them. CDR1 is MDHEN, CDR2 SYDVKM, per germline. The CDR3 consists of 15 residues. CDR3 residues: CASSPPLGPGETQYF. CDR3 nucleotide sequence: TGTGCCAGCAGTCCCCCCCTTGGGCCGGGGGAGACCCAGTACTTC.

The chain joins TRBV9 to TRBJ2-2; 8 nucleotides align to TRBD1. CDR1 and CDR2 (germline): SGDLS, YYNGEE. The CDR3 extends over 17 amino acids. V trimming: 6 bases; J trimming: 0 bases; junction bases outside the gene matches: 10. As DNA, the CDR3 is TGTGCCAGCACCCCCAGAAGGACAGGGACGAACACCGGGGAGCTGTTTTTT. Protein product: CASTPRRTGTNTGELFF.

The V gene is TRBV5-4, the J gene TRBJ2-6; 10 bases line up with TRBD2. There are 18 residues in the CDR3. V shed 4 bases, J shed 0 bases, and the junction held 7 bases outside the gene matches. CDR1 is SGHNT, CDR2 YYREEE, per germline (reference sequence). The CDR3 loop reads CASSGGLAVLSGANVLTF. DNA of the CDR3: TGTGCCAGCAGCGGCGGACTAGCGGTACTCTCTGGGGCCAACGTCCTGACTTTC.

The chain couples TRBV28 to TRBJ1-4, with 8 bases identical to TRBD1. Unmatched junction bases numbered 7, after V lost 5 bases and J lost 5 bases. Germline values: CDR1 MDHEN, CDR2 SYDVKM. CDR3 length: 15 residues. As DNA, the CDR3 is TGTGCCAGCAGTCCTCCGGGACAGGTGAATGAAAAACTGTTTTTT. Translating it yields CASSPPGQVNEKLFF.

In its sample, this clone was seen a few times. V is TRBV11-2 and J is TRBJ2-7; TRBD1 matches at 7 bases. Per germline, CDR1 SGHAT and CDR2 FQNNGV. With V trimmed by 3 bases and J by 1 base, 6 bases remained unmatched. The CDR3 is 15 amino acids. The chain's CDR3 is CASSFPGTDSYEQYF. CDR3 sequence (DNA): TGTGCCAGCAGCTTCCCAGGGACAGATTCCTACGAGCAGTACTTC.